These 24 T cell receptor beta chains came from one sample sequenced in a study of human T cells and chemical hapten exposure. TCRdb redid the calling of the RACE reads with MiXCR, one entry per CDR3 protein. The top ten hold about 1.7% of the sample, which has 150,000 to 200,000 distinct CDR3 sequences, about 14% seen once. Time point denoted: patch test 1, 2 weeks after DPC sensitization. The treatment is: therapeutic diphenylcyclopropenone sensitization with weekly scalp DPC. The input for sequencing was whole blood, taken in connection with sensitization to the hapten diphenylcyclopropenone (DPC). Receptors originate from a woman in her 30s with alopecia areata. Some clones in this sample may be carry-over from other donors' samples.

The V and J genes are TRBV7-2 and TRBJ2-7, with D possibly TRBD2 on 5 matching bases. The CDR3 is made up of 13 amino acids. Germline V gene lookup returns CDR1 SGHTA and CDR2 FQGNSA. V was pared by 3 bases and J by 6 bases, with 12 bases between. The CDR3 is CASSLAGLLEQYF. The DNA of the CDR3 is TGTGCCAGCAGCTTGGCCGGACTTCTCGAGCAGTACTTC.

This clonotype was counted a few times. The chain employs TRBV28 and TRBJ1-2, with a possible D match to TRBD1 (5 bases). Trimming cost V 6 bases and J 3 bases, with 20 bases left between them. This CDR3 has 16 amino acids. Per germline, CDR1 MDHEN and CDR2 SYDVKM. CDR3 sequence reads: CASSSPGRRGDYGYTF. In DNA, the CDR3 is TGTGCCAGCAGCTCCCCGGGGCGCCGAGGGGACTATGGCTACACCTTC.

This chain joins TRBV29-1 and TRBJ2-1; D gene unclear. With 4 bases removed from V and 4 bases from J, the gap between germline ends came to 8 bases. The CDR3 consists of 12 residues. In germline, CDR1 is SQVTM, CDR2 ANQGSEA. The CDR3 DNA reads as TGCAGCGTTGGCGCACAGTACAATGAGCAGTTCTTC. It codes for CSVGAQYNEQFF.

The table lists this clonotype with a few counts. DNA of the CDR3: TGTGCCAGCTGGACAGGGCCCCCGGACACCGGGGAGCTGTTTTTT. Protein sequence: CASWTGPPDTGELFF. This chain connects TRBV6-5 to TRBJ2-2; 8 bases agree with TRBD1. Germline CDR1 and CDR2: MNHEY and SVGAGI. The CDR3 contains 15 residues. V lost 8 bases, J lost 3 bases, and 8 bases stayed unmatched.

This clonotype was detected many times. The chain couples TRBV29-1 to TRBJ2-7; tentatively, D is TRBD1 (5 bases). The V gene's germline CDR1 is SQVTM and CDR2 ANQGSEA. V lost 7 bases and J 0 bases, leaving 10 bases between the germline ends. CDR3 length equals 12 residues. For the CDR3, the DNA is TGCAGCGCCAGGACAACCTCCTACGAGCAGTACTTC. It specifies CSARTTSYEQYF.

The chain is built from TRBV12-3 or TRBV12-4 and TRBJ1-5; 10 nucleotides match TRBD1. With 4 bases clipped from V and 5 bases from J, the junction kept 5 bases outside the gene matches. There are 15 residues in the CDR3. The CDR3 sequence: CASSWGQGNYQPQHF. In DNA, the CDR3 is TGTGCCAGCAGTTGGGGACAGGGGAATTATCAGCCCCAGCATTTT.

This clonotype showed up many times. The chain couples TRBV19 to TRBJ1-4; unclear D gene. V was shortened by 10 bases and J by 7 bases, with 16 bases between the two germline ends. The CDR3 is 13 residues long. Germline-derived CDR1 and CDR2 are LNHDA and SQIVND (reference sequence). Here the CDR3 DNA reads TGTGCCACCCTCAGTGAGGAGGGTGAAAAACTGTTTTTT. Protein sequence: CATLSEEGEKLFF. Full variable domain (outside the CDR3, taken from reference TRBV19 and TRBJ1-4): DGGITQSPKYLFRKEGQNVTLSCEQNLNHDAMYWYRQDPGQGLRLIYYSQIVNDFQKGDIAEGYSVSREKKESFPLTVTSAQKNPTAFYLCATLSEEGEKLFFGSGTQLSVL.

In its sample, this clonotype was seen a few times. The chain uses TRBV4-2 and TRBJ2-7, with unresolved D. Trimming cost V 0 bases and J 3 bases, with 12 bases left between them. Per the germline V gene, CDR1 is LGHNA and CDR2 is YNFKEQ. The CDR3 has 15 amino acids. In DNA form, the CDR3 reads TGTGCCAGCAGCCAAGATGGCCCCTACAGCTACGAGCAGTACTTC. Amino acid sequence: CASSQDGPYSYEQYF.

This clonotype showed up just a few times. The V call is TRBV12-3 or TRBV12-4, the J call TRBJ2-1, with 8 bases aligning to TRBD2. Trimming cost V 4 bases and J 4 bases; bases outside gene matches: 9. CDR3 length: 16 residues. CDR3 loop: CASSSPGGARYNEQFF. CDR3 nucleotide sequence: TGTGCCAGCAGTTCCCCCGGGGGGGCCAGATACAATGAGCAGTTCTTC.

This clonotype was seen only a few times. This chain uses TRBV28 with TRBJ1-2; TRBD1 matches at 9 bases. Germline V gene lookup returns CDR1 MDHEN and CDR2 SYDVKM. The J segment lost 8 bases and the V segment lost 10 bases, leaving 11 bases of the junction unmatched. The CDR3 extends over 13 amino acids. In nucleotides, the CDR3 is TGTGCCACTCACCGGGACAGGGCTAGGGGCTACACCTTC. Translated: CATHRDRARGYTF.

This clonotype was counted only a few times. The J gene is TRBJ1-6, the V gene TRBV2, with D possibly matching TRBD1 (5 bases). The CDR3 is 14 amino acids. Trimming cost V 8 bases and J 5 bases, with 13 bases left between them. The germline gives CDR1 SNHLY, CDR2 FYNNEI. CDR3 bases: TGTGCCAGCCGAGGGACGGACAATAATTCACCCCTCCACTTT. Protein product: CASRGTDNNSPLHF.

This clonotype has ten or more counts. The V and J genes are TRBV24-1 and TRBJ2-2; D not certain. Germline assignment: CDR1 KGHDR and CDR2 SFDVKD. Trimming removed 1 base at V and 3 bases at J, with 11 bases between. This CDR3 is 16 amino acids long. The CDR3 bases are TGTGCCACCAGTGATTTTTGGACGCAGGACACCGGGGAGCTGTTTTTT. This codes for CATSDFWTQDTGELFF.

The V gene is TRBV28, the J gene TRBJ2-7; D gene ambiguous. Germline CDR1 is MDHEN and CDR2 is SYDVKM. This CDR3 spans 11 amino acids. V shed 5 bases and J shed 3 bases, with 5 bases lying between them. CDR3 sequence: CASSVNYEQYF. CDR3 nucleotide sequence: TGTGCCAGCAGTGTTAACTACGAGCAGTACTTC.

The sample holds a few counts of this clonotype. The CDR3 here is CASSFGGGGNTIYF. The CDR3 DNA reads TGTGCCAGCAGTTTCGGGGGAGGAGGAAACACCATATATTTT. The chain uses TRBV12-3 or TRBV12-4 and TRBJ1-3; D might be TRBD1 (5 bases). V was shortened by 3 bases and J by 4 bases, with 10 bases between the two germline ends. This CDR3 has 14 amino acids.

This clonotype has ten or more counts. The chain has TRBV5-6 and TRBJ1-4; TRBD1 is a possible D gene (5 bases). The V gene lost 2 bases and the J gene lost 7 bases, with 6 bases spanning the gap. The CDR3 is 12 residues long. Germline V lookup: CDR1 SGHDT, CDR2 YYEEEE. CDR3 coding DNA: TGTGCCAGCAGCTTTGGGGGTGAAAAACTGTTTTTT. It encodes CASSFGGEKLFF.

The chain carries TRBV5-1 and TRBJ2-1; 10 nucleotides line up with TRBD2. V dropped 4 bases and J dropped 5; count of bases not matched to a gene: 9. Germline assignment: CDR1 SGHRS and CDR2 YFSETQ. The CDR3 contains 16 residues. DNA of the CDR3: TGCGCCAGCAGCCCTACCAGCGGGAGGGCCGACAATGAGCAGTTCTTC. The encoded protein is CASSPTSGRADNEQFF.

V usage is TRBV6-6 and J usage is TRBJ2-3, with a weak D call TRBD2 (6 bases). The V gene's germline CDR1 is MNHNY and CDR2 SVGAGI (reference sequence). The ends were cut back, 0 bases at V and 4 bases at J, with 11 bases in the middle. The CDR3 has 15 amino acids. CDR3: CASSYSSPGADTQYF. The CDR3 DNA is TGTGCCAGCAGTTACTCGTCGCCGGGGGCAGATACGCAGTATTTT.

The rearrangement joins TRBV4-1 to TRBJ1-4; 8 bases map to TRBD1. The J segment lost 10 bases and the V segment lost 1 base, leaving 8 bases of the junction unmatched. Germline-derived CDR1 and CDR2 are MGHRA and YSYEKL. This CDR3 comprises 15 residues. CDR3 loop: CASSQAGGRRGKLFF. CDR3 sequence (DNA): TGCGCCAGCAGCCAAGCAGGGGGCCGCCGGGGAAAACTGTTTTTT.

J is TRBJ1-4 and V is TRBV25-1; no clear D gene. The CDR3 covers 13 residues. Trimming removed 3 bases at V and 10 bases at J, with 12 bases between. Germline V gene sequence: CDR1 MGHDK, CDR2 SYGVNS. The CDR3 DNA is TGTGCCAGCAGTGACCGGGCCTGGGGAAAACTGTTTTTT. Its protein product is CASSDRAWGKLFF. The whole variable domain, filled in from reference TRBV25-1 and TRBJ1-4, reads EADIYQTPRYLVIGTGKKITLECSQTMGHDKMYWYQQDPGMELHLIHYSYGVNSTEKGDLSSESTVSRIRTEHFPLTLESARPSHTSQYLCASSDRAWGKLFFGSGTQLSVL.

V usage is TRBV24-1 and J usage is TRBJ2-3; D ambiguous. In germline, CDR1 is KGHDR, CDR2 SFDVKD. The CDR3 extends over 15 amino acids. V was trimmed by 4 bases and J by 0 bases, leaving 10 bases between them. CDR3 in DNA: TGTGCCACCAGTGACCGAACCGACAGCACAGATACGCAGTATTTT. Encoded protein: CATSDRTDSTDTQYF.

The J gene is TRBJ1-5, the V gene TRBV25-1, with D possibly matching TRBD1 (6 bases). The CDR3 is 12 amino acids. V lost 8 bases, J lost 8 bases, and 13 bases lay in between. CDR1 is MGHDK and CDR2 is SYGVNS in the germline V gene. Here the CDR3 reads CASSQGSEPQHF. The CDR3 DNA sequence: TGTGCCAGCTCCCAGGGGAGCGAGCCCCAGCATTTT. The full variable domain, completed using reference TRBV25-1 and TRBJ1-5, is EADIYQTPRYLVIGTGKKITLECSQTMGHDKMYWYQQDPGMELHLIHYSYGVNSTEKGDLSSESTVSRIRTEHFPLTLESARPSHTSQYLCASSQGSEPQHFGDGTRLSIL.

CDR3 nucleotide sequence: TGTGCCAGCAGTCCTCCAGGGGGCGAGCAGTACTTC. It is translated as CASSPPGGEQYF. The chain has TRBV7-9 and TRBJ2-7, with 7 nucleotides matching TRBD1. Trimming took 6 bases from V and 6 from J; bases not matched to a gene: 5. The CDR3 extends over 12 amino acids. Germline CDR1 and CDR2: SEHNR and FQNEAQ (reference sequence).

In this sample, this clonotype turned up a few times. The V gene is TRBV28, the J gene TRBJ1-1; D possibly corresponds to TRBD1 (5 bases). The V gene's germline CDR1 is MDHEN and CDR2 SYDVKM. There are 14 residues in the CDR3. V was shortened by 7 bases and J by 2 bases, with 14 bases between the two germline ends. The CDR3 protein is CASTLSTVNTEAFF. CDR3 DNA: TGTGCCAGCACCTTATCGACAGTTAACACTGAAGCTTTCTTT.

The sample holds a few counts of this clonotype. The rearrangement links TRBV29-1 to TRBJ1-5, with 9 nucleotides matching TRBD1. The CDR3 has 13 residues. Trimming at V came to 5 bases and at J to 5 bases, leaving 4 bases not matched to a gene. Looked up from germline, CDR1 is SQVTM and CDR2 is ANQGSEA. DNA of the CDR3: TGCAGCGTTCAACAGGGGGCCGATCAGCCCCAGCATTTT. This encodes CSVQQGADQPQHF.